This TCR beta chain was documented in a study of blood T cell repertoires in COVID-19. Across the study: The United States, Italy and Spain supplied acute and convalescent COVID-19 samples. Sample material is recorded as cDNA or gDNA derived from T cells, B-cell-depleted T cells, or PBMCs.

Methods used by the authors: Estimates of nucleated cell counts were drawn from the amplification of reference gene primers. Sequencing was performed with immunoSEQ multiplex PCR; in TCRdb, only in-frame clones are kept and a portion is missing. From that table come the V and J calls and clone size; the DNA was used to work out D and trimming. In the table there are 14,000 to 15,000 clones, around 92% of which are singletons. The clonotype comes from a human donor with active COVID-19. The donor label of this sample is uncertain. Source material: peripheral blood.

CDR3 DNA sequence: TGTGCCAGCTCACCAGCCGCTGTACAGGAACCCTTCTATGGCTACACCTTC. Amino acids: CASSPAAVQEPFYGYTF. The V gene is TRBV18, the J gene TRBJ1-2; tentative D call: TRBD1 (5 bases). From germline, CDR1 is KGHSH and CDR2 LQKENI. V was pared by 2 bases and J by 4 bases, with 20 bases between. This CDR3 region has 17 residues.